The 27 T cell receptor beta chains reported below all come from one sample, sequenced in a study of identical twins. One entry per CDR3 protein results from TCRdb running MiXCR on the 5' RACE reads. The sample carries roughly 690,000 distinct CDR3 sequences, around 6.1% recorded once. The sequencing sample was made of naive T cells sorted from blood. Source of these receptors: a man aged 18 to 29 in good health.

This clonotype was recorded at least ten times. The CDR3 reads CASSSDRGYTGELFF. As DNA, the CDR3 is TGTGCCAGCAGTTCTGACAGGGGATACACCGGGGAGCTGTTTTTT. The chain couples TRBV9 to TRBJ2-2; 8 bases are a match to TRBD1. The CDR3 length is 15 residues. Germline assignment: CDR1 SGDLS and CDR2 YYNGEE. V gave up 5 bases and J gave up 3 bases; unmatched junction bases: 6. Using reference TRBV9 and TRBJ2-2 for the parts outside the CDR3, the full variable domain is DSGVTQTPKHLITATGQRVTLRCSPRSGDLSVYWYQQSLDQGLQFLIQYYNGEERAKGNILERFSAQQFPDLHSELNLSSLELGDSALYFCASSSDRGYTGELFFGEGSRLTVL.

The sample holds a few counts of this clonotype. The J gene is TRBJ2-7, the V gene TRBV27, with D maybe TRBD2 (6 bases). The ends were cut back, 5 bases at V and 0 bases at J, with 14 bases in the middle. The V gene's germline CDR1 is MNHEY and CDR2 SMNVEV (reference sequence). The length of the CDR3 is 15 residues. CDR3 DNA sequence: TGTGCCAGCAGTCTCGGGGCGGGGCCCTCCTACGAGCAGTACGTC. It yields the protein CASSLGAGPSYEQYV.

This clonotype was recorded many times. The rearrangement uses TRBV20-1 and TRBJ2-6; D unclear. V shed 6 bases and J shed 4 bases, with 10 bases lying between them. Germline values: CDR1 DFQATT, CDR2 SNEGSKA (reference sequence). The CDR3 contains 13 residues. CDR3 bases: TGCAGTGCAATGAAGCCCGGGGCCAACGTCCTGACTTTC. Translation: CSAMKPGANVLTF.

This clonotype was counted a few times. CDR3 coding DNA: TGTGCCAGCAGCTTAGGGTGGCAGGACAATGAGCAGTTCTTC. This encodes CASSLGWQDNEQFF. V and J are TRBV11-3 and TRBJ2-1; D is uncertain. Per the germline V gene, CDR1 is SGHNT and CDR2 is YENEEA. Trimming removed 1 base from V and 5 bases from J, with 9 bases in between. This CDR3 region has 14 residues. Looking up the rest from reference TRBV11-3 and TRBJ2-1 gives the full variable domain: EAGVVQSPRYKIIEKKQPVAFWCNPISGHNTLYWYLQNLGQGPELLIRYENEEAVDDSQLPKDRFSAERLKGVDSTLKIQPAELGDSAVYLCASSLGWQDNEQFFGPGTRLTVL.

The CDR3: CASSLQKLEPQHF. In DNA form, the CDR3 reads TGTGCCAGCAGTTTACAAAAACTTGAACCCCAGCATTTT. This chain joins TRBV12-3 or TRBV12-4 and TRBJ1-5; D gene uncertain. V was pared by 2 bases and J by 10 bases, with 12 bases between. CDR3 size: 13 residues.

This chain connects TRBV20-1 to TRBJ2-1; D unresolved. Germline V gene lookup returns CDR1 DFQATT and CDR2 SNEGSKA (reference sequence). V lost 3 bases and J 5 bases, leaving 11 bases between the germline ends. The CDR3 covers 13 residues. CDR3 sequence: CSARVTLDNEQFF. The CDR3, as DNA: TGCAGTGCTAGGGTCACCTTAGACAATGAGCAGTTCTTC.

Only a few counts were recorded for this clonotype. The gene calls are TRBV28 and TRBJ1-6; 7 nucleotides align to TRBD1. In germline, CDR1 is MDHEN, CDR2 SYDVKM. The CDR3 is 11 amino acids. This chain's CDR3 is CATGRWSPLHF. The DNA for the CDR3 is TGTGCGACAGGGCGATGGTCACCCCTCCACTTT.

The rearrangement uses TRBV6-1 and TRBJ2-5, with 10 bases fitting TRBD2. Germline values: CDR1 MNHNS, CDR2 SASEGT. The ends lost 3 bases at V and 3 bases at J; junction bases unmatched: 4. There are 15 residues in the CDR3. The DNA of the CDR3 is TGTGCCAGCAGTGACCTGAGCGGGAGGGAAGAGACCCAGTACTTC. Translated: CASSDLSGREETQYF.

This clonotype appeared many times. The rearrangement joins TRBV28 to TRBJ2-7; 8 bases agree with TRBD1. This CDR3 is 14 amino acids long. The germline V gene encodes CDR1 MDHEN and CDR2 SYDVKM. V gave up 6 bases and J gave up 0 bases; unmatched junction bases: 4. The CDR3 nucleotides read TGTGCCAGCAGCTCGGACAGGGACTCCTACGAGCAGTACTTC. Its translation: CASSSDRDSYEQYF.

In its sample, this clonotype was seen a few times. The chain joins TRBV5-1 to TRBJ2-3; no clear D. This CDR3 region has 11 residues. Germline CDR1 reads SGHRS; CDR2 reads YFSETQ. V lost 0 bases and J lost 9, with 5 bases in between. The CDR3, as DNA: TGCGCCAGCAGCTTGGATTTAACGCAGTATTTT. Protein: CASSLDLTQYF. Together with reference TRBV5-1 and TRBJ2-3, the CDR3 gives the full variable domain: KAGVTQTPRYLIKTRGQQVTLSCSPISGHRSVSWYQQTPGQGLQFLFEYFSETQRNKGNFPGRFSGRQFSNSRSEMNVSTLELGDSALYLCASSLDLTQYFGPGTRLTVL.

This clonotype was detected ten times or more. V gene TRBV6-2 or TRBV6-3 combines with J gene TRBJ1-5; the D gene is possibly TRBD1 (6 bases). V was cut by 6 bases and J by 5 bases, with 14 bases left in between. The length of the CDR3 is 14 residues. Germline loops: CDR1 MNHEY, CDR2 SVGEGT. The CDR3 DNA reads as TGTGCCAGCAGCCCCGGGGGGGGCTATCAGCCCCAGCATTTT. It translates to CASSPGGGYQPQHF.

At least ten counts were recorded for this clonotype. The V gene is TRBV20-1, the J gene TRBJ1-1, with D possibly matching TRBD1 (5 bases). The length of the CDR3 is 14 residues. Looked up from germline, CDR1 is DFQATT and CDR2 is SNEGSKA (reference sequence). The V gene lost 0 bases and the J gene lost 2 bases, with 10 bases spanning the gap. In DNA, the CDR3 is TGCAGTGCTAGAGAGAAGACAGCTAACACTGAAGCTTTCTTT. Its protein is CSAREKTANTEAFF.

This clonotype was seen a handful of times. The genes are TRBV9 and TRBJ2-1; D possibly matches TRBD1 or TRBD2 (6 bases each). The V gene lost 0 bases and the J gene lost 5 bases, with 18 bases spanning the gap. Germline V CDR1 and CDR2: SGDLS, YYNGEE. The CDR3 covers 17 residues. The CDR3 coding sequence is TGTGCCAGCAGCGTAGCCCGGGGACCGGGGGCCCACAATGAGCAGTTCTTC. This sequence encodes CASSVARGPGAHNEQFF.

This clonotype came up many times. This chain uses TRBV5-1 with TRBJ2-1; 13 nucleotides agree with TRBD2. Looked up from germline, CDR1 is SGHRS and CDR2 is YFSETQ. The CDR3 contains 19 residues. J was trimmed by 3 bases and V by 2 bases; bases with no gene match: 11. CDR3 region: CASSFDTKRLAGGYNEQFF. The CDR3, as DNA: TGCGCCAGCAGCTTCGACACCAAACGACTAGCGGGAGGCTACAATGAGCAGTTCTTC.

This chain uses TRBV5-5 with TRBJ2-1, with D possibly TRBD2 on 5 matching bases. The CDR3 loop spans 14 amino acids. Trimming shortened V by 7 bases and J by 2 bases, and 13 bases separated the two germline ends. Germline CDR1 SGHKS, CDR2 YYEKEE (reference sequence). The DNA of the CDR3 is TGTGCCAGCGATTGGGGAGAGGCCTACAATGAGCAGTTCTTC. As protein: CASDWGEAYNEQFF.

This clonotype was observed at least ten times. The chain is built from TRBV12-3 or TRBV12-4 and TRBJ2-6; no definite D call. The CDR3 length is 13 residues. The V end was cut by 7 bases, the J end by 0 bases, with 4 bases between. CDR3 loop: CASTPSGANVLTF. The CDR3 DNA is TGTGCCAGCACCCCCTCTGGGGCCAACGTCCTGACTTTC.

In the case of this clonotype: A single base separates this from a much larger clone, so it may be a read error. This likely comes from a read error, as the CDR3 has no conserved phenylalanine or tryptophan at its end. The V call is TRBV20-1, the J call TRBJ2-5; 10 nucleotides align to TRBD2. Trimming at V came to 6 bases and at J to 8 bases, leaving 18 bases not matched to a gene. The CDR3 loop spans 16 amino acids. Germline assignment: CDR1 DFQATT and CDR2 SNEGSKA (reference sequence). The chain's CDR3 is CSAPRPLAGGVRTQYL. The CDR3 DNA is TGCAGTGCCCCCAGGCCTTTAGCGGGAGGAGTGAGAACCCAGTACTTA.

This chain joins TRBV7-9 and TRBJ2-6; TRBD1 matches at 8 bases. V lost 8 bases and J lost 5; bases outside the gene matches: 8. The V gene's germline CDR1 is SEHNR and CDR2 FQNEAQ (reference sequence). CDR3 length: 15 residues. In DNA form, the CDR3 reads TGTGCCAGCGAACAGGGGGACCTCTGGGCCAACGTCCTGACTTTC. This gives the protein CASEQGDLWANVLTF.

This clonotype was recorded many times. This chain links TRBV12-3 or TRBV12-4 with TRBJ1-4; the D is unclear. The length of the CDR3 is 14 residues. Trimming left V 9 bases short and J 0 bases short, with 11 bases between. CDR3 amino acids: CASRSGTTNEKLFF. CDR3 DNA sequence: TGTGCCAGTCGGAGCGGGACAACTAATGAAAAACTGTTTTTT.

The rearrangement joins TRBV30 to TRBJ1-5, with 7 positions matching TRBD1. CDR3 length equals 14 residues. V was clipped by 0 bases and J by 1 base; unmatched bases: 0. The germline CDR1 and CDR2 sequences are GTSNPN and SVGIG (reference sequence). Here the CDR3 reads CAWSVQGSNQPQHF. The CDR3 nucleotides read TGTGCCTGGAGTGTACAGGGGAGCAATCAGCCCCAGCATTTT.

This clonotype has a handful of counts. The V call is TRBV5-6, the J call TRBJ2-1, with 8 positions matching TRBD1. The ends lost 4 bases at V and 10 bases at J; junction bases unmatched: 7. The germline gives CDR1 SGHDT, CDR2 YYEEEE. The CDR3 covers 13 residues. The CDR3 coding sequence is TGTGCCAGCAGCACACCGGGACAGGCCGAGCAGTTCTTC. Translation gives CASSTPGQAEQFF.

This clonotype has more than one count but fewer than ten. This sequence joins TRBV7-8 and TRBJ2-7, with D possibly TRBD2 on 5 matching bases. Trimming left V 1 base short and J 4 bases short, with 11 bases between. Germline values: CDR1 SGHVS, CDR2 FQNEAQ. This CDR3 comprises 14 residues. CDR3 DNA: TGTGCCAGCAGCTTAGAGGCGGGCCTTTACGAGCAGTACGTC. Translated, it gives CASSLEAGLYEQYV.

The sample holds many counts of this clonotype. The genes are TRBV7-2 and TRBJ2-5; 10 bases map to TRBD2. The CDR3 totals 16 residues. V trimming: 5 bases; J trimming: 2 bases; junction bases outside the gene matches: 8. Germline V gene lookup returns CDR1 SGHTA and CDR2 FQGNSA. CDR3 nucleotides: TGTGCCAGCAGCCCCCCGGGACTAGCGAGTCAAGAGACCCAGTACTTC. Its translation is CASSPPGLASQETQYF.

The rearrangement joins TRBV19 to TRBJ2-1; no clear D. The CDR3 loop spans 15 amino acids. Trimming pared 6 bases from V and 6 bases from J, leaving 18 bases between. CDR1 and CDR2 from the germline V gene are LNHDA and SQIVND (reference sequence). As DNA, the CDR3 is TGTGCCAGTAGCACCGGACCCACCGCAGTCAATGAGCAGTTCTTC. Translated: CASSTGPTAVNEQFF.

This clonotype has just a few counts. In DNA, the CDR3 is TGTGCCAGCAGCTCGTCCCCGGACAGGGTAGAATCACCCCTCCACTTT. Translating gives CASSSSPDRVESPLHF. This chain connects TRBV28 to TRBJ1-6, with 8 bases that match TRBD1. This CDR3 region has 16 residues. The ends lost 6 bases at V and 10 bases at J; junction bases unmatched: 14. Germline V gene sequence: CDR1 MDHEN, CDR2 SYDVKM. Full variable domain (remainder filled in from reference TRBV28 and TRBJ1-6): DVKVTQSSRYLVKRTGEKVFLECVQDMDHENMFWYRQDPGLGLRLIYFSYDVKMKEKGDIPEGYSVSREKKERFSLILESASTNQTSMYLCASSSSPDRVESPLHFGNGTRLTVT.

This clonotype showed up many times. The rearrangement uses TRBV7-2 and TRBJ2-2, with TRBD2 matching over 7 bases. Trimming removed 6 bases from V and 8 bases from J; junction bases left unmatched: 3. The CDR3 extends over 12 amino acids. Germline values: CDR1 SGHTA, CDR2 FQGNSA. CDR3: CASSPAGGELFF. CDR3 coding DNA: TGTGCCAGCAGTCCAGCGGGGGGGGAGCTGTTTTTT.

This clonotype was recorded at least ten times. This chain links TRBV29-1 with TRBJ1-4; TRBD1 is a possible D gene (6 bases). The CDR3 has 14 residues. CDR1 is SQVTM, CDR2 ANQGSEA, per germline. Trimming took 3 bases from V and 6 from J, leaving 14 bases between them. The CDR3 region has the DNA TGCAGCGTTGAGTTAGGGGGGCTCCATGAAAAACTGTTTTTT. It encodes CSVELGGLHEKLFF.